Shown below are 20 T cell receptor beta chains from a single sample sequenced in a study of shared clonotypes between healthy human individuals. Sequenced by immunoSEQ multiplex PCR; TCRdb stores in-frame clones only, minus some. Found here are roughly 2.5 million clones, around 94% of them singletons; the top ten hold more than 0.12%. What was sequenced was naive CD4+ T cells sorted from blood. Sample subset: CD45RA+ positively selected. These receptors originate from a young man in good health.

The V gene is TRBV7-2, the J gene TRBJ2-3; 8 positions match TRBD2. This CDR3 spans 16 amino acids. After removal of 2 bases from V and 0 bases from J, the junction contained 4 bases not matched to a gene. The germline V gene encodes CDR1 SGHTA and CDR2 FQGNSA. CDR3 sequence reads: CASSLRASGSTDTQYF. CDR3 sequence (DNA): TGTGCCAGCAGCTTAAGGGCTAGCGGGAGCACAGATACGCAGTATTTT.

The chain links TRBV6-4 to TRBJ1-6; no clear D. V lost 0 bases and J lost 3, with 6 bases in between. This CDR3 spans 15 amino acids. Germline CDR1 is MRHNA and CDR2 is SNTAGT. CDR3 loop: CASSDSTVYNSPLHF. CDR3 DNA sequence: TGTGCCAGCAGTGACTCAACAGTCTATAATTCACCCCTCCACTTT.

The gene calls are TRBV10-1 and TRBJ2-7; D is unclear. Germline-derived CDR1 and CDR2 are WNHNN and SYGVQD (reference sequence). Trimming shortened V by 4 bases and J by 0 bases, and 13 bases separated the two germline ends. The CDR3 spans 15 residues. Written as DNA, the CDR3 is TGCGCCAGCAGTGCACGGTCGACGAGCTCCTACGAGCAGTACTTC. The encoded protein is CASSARSTSSYEQYF.

The chain couples TRBV15 to TRBJ2-5; TRBD1 aligns across 10 bases. The germline CDR1 and CDR2 sequences are LNHNV and YYDKDF (reference sequence). This CDR3 has 15 residues. Trimming cost V 1 base and J 4 bases; bases outside gene matches: 3. CDR3 loop: CATSRVGQGGETQYF. In nucleotides, the CDR3 is TGTGCCACCAGCAGAGTCGGACAGGGGGGAGAGACCCAGTACTTC. Full variable domain (outside the CDR3, taken from reference TRBV15 and TRBJ2-5): DAMVIQNPRYQVTQFGKPVTLSCSQTLNHNVMYWYQQKSSQAPKLLFHYYDKDFNNEADTPDNFQSRRPNTSFCFLDIRSPGLGDTAMYLCATSRVGQGGETQYFGPGTRLLVL.

This sequence joins TRBV19 and TRBJ1-6; a weak D match, TRBD1 (6 bases). The CDR3 covers 14 residues. Trimming took off 7 bases at V and 2 bases at J, with 9 bases between the two ends. Looked up from germline, CDR1 is LNHDA and CDR2 is SQIVND (reference sequence). CDR3 in amino acids: CASMRTAYNSPLHF. The CDR3 DNA reads TGTGCCAGTATGCGGACAGCCTATAATTCACCCCTCCACTTT.

The chain links TRBV11-2 to TRBJ1-4; no firm D call. In germline, CDR1 is SGHAT, CDR2 FQNNGV. The germline V and J ends were trimmed by 6 bases and 4 bases, with 6 bases remaining between them. This CDR3 region has 12 residues. CDR3 coding DNA: TGTGCCAGCAGGCAAGTTAATGAAAAACTGTTTTTT. Residues: CASRQVNEKLFF. Filled out from reference TRBV11-2 and TRBJ1-4, the complete variable domain reads EAGVAQSPRYKIIEKRQSVAFWCNPISGHATLYWYQQILGQGPKLLIQFQNNGVVDDSQLPKDRFSAERLKGVDSTLKIQPAKLEDSAVYLCASRQVNEKLFFGSGTQLSVL.

The chain is built from TRBV28 and TRBJ1-5, with no clear D. Between the trimmed V and J ends, which lost 3 bases and 2 bases, there was a span of 8 bases. From germline, CDR1 is MDHEN and CDR2 SYDVKM. The CDR3 is 14 residues long. The CDR3 here is CASSFGERNQPQHF. In DNA form, the CDR3 reads TGTGCCAGCAGTTTCGGGGAACGCAATCAGCCCCAGCATTTT.

For the CDR3, the DNA is TGTGCCAGCAGCTTGGCCGTTGGAGACAGGTTTCTCACTGAAGCTTTCTTT. Its translation: CASSLAVGDRFLTEAFF. This sequence joins TRBV5-4 and TRBJ1-1; a possible D gene is TRBD1 (6 bases). The V gene's germline CDR1 is SGHNT and CDR2 YYREEE (reference sequence). The CDR3 contains 17 residues. Trimming stripped 0 bases from V and 4 bases from J, with 19 bases between. Together with reference TRBV5-4 and TRBJ1-1, the CDR3 gives the full variable domain: ETGVTQSPTHLIKTRGQQVTLRCSSQSGHNTVSWYQQALGQGPQFIFQYYREEENGRGNFPPRFSGLQFPNYSSELNVNALELDDSALYLCASSLAVGDRFLTEAFFGQGTRLTVV.

The chain carries TRBV6-1 and TRBJ1-2; unclear D gene. The CDR3 sequence is 10 residues long. CDR1 is MNHNS, CDR2 SASEGT, per germline. Trimming removed 3 bases from V and 8 bases from J, with 4 bases in between. Written as DNA, the CDR3 is TGTGCCAGCAGTGATCGCGGCTACACCTTC. Protein product: CASSDRGYTF.

The V call is TRBV19, the J call TRBJ2-6, with D tentatively TRBD2 (5 bases). The V gene's germline CDR1 is LNHDA and CDR2 SQIVND (reference sequence). This CDR3 is 17 amino acids long. The V end was cut by 3 bases, the J end by 5 bases, with 17 bases between. CDR3 loop: CASSMALGEGRANVLTF. The CDR3 bases are TGTGCCAGTAGTATGGCTCTTGGAGAGGGCCGGGCCAACGTCCTGACTTTC.

This clone came up a few times. The chain has TRBV30 and TRBJ2-3, with D possibly being TRBD2 (5 bases). Per germline, CDR1 GTSNPN and CDR2 SVGIG (reference sequence). CDR3 size: 12 residues. V was pared by 4 bases and J by 3 bases, with 8 bases between. CDR3 in DNA: TGTGCCTGGAAGACTACTACAGATACGCAGTATTTT. Its translation is CAWKTTTDTQYF.

The rearrangement links TRBV18 to TRBJ2-3, with 10 bases identical to TRBD1. Germline V gives CDR1 KGHSH, CDR2 LQKENI. The junction had 8 bases not matched to a gene; V was cut back by 3 bases and J by 5 bases. The CDR3 runs to 16 residues. The CDR3 nucleotides are TGTGCCAGCTCACCCTTGCCGGGACAGGGGCTAGATACGCAGTATTTT. It translates to CASSPLPGQGLDTQYF.

The V gene is TRBV28, the J gene TRBJ1-5; D gene ambiguous. CDR3 length: 14 amino acids. Germline V lookup: CDR1 MDHEN, CDR2 SYDVKM. Trimming removed 5 bases from V and 6 bases from J, with 14 bases in between. Here the CDR3 DNA reads TGTGCCAGCAGTCCCGGCGGGGAAGCTCAGCCCCAGCATTTT. Translating gives CASSPGGEAQPQHF. Drawing the rest from reference TRBV28 and TRBJ1-5, the complete variable domain is DVKVTQSSRYLVKRTGEKVFLECVQDMDHENMFWYRQDPGLGLRLIYFSYDVKMKEKGDIPEGYSVSREKKERFSLILESASTNQTSMYLCASSPGGEAQPQHFGDGTRLSIL.

The chain joins TRBV7-2 to TRBJ1-2; 9 bases match TRBD1. The length of the CDR3 is 15 residues. V lost 4 bases and J lost 4; bases outside the gene matches: 7. The V gene's germline CDR1 is SGHTA and CDR2 FQGNSA. For the CDR3, the DNA is TGTGCCAGCAGCTCCCGGGACAGGGTACTCTATGGCTACACCTTC. As protein: CASSSRDRVLYGYTF.

The rearrangement links TRBV7-9 to TRBJ2-1; the match to TRBD2 covers 9 bases. Germline assignment: CDR1 SEHNR and CDR2 FQNEAQ (reference sequence). The trim removed 2 bases at V and 8 bases at J, leaving 13 bases unmatched. The CDR3 is 17 residues long. In DNA form, the CDR3 reads TGTGCCAGCAGCTTACAAGCGGGGGGTCTGGGGACCCATGAGCAGTTCTTC. Amino acids: CASSLQAGGLGTHEQFF.

Only one count was recorded for this clone. The V gene is TRBV27, the J gene TRBJ2-7; no definite D call. Germline lookup yields CDR1 MNHEY and CDR2 SMNVEV (reference sequence). The germline V and J ends were trimmed by 0 bases and 3 bases, with 6 bases remaining between them. The CDR3 has 13 amino acids. CDR3 sequence reads: CASSLSARYEQYF. The CDR3 bases are TGTGCCAGCAGTTTATCAGCACGCTACGAGCAGTACTTC.

The genes are TRBV23-1 and TRBJ2-2; D might be TRBD1 (5 bases). TRBV23-1 is an ORF for which the function is uncertain. The CDR3 contains 14 residues. V lost 4 bases and J 4 bases, leaving 10 bases between the germline ends. Here the CDR3 reads CASSLRESTGELFF. The CDR3 DNA is TGCGCCAGCAGTCTCAGGGAATCCACCGGGGAGCTGTTTTTT.

The rearrangement uses TRBV2 and TRBJ2-7, with 11 bases identical to TRBD1. The CDR3 extends over 16 amino acids. The trim removed 0 bases at V and 2 bases at J, leaving 3 bases unmatched. The V gene's germline CDR1 is SNHLY and CDR2 FYNNEI. The CDR3 DNA sequence: TGTGCCAGCAGTGAAGCGCGGACAGGGGGCACCTACGAGCAGTACTTC. This gives the protein CASSEARTGGTYEQYF.

The chain combines TRBV6-6 with TRBJ2-1; the match to TRBD2 covers 13 bases. With 5 bases clipped from V and 6 bases from J, the junction kept 4 bases outside the gene matches. The CDR3 contains 15 residues. The germline gives CDR1 MNHNY, CDR2 SVGAGI (reference sequence). The CDR3 region is CASSLGLAGPNEQFF. CDR3 bases: TGTGCCAGCAGTCTGGGACTAGCGGGGCCCAATGAGCAGTTCTTC.

This clone was detected a few times. This chain links TRBV6-1 with TRBJ2-7, with D perhaps TRBD1 or TRBD2 (5 bases each). The V end was cut by 11 bases, the J end by 2 bases, with 16 bases between. The CDR3 is 13 residues long. Germline lookup yields CDR1 MNHNS and CDR2 SASEGT. CDR3 protein: CAVGRGDPYEQYF. For the CDR3, the DNA is TGTGCCGTCGGAAGAGGGGACCCCTACGAGCAGTACTTC.